This TCR beta chain emerged from a study of cytomegalovirus exposure and HLA in healthy donors. Method: immunoSEQ multiplex PCR; TCRdb's copy keeps in-frame clones and lacks some. The table includes about 140,000 clones, 85% to 90% detected once. Only one count was recorded for this clone. The germline gives CDR1 MNHEY, CDR2 SVGAGI. The CDR3 spans 16 residues. With V trimmed by 0 bases and J by 2 bases, 6 bases remained unmatched. Sequenced sample: PBMCs. J is TRBJ2-7 and V is TRBV6-5; 8 nucleotides agree with TRBD1. The receptor comes from a man in his late teens or twenties in good health and CMV-seronegative. CDR3 loop: CASSYSLTGVAYEQYF. CDR3 coding DNA: TGTGCCAGCAGTTACTCGTTGACAGGGGTGGCCTACGAGCAGTACTTC.